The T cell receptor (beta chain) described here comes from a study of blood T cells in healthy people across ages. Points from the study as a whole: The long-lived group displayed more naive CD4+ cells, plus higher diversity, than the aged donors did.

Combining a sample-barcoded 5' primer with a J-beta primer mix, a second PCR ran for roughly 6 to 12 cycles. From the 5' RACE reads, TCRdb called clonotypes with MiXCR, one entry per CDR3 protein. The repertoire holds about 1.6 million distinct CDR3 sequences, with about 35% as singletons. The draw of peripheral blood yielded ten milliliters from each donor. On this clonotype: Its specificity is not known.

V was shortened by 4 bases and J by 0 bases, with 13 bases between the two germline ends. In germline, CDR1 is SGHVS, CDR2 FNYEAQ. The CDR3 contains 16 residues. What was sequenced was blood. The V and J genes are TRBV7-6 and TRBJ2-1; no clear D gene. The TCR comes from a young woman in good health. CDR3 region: CASSSFTDGSYNEQFF. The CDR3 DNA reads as TGTGCCAGCAGCTCCTTCACAGACGGCTCCTACAATGAGCAGTTCTTC.